These T cell receptor beta chains were read from a single sample in a study of T cells in Graves' hyperthyroidism and ophthalmopathy. TCRdb redid the calling of the multiplex PCR reads with MiXCR, one entry per CDR3 protein. The sample lists around 500,000 distinct CDR3 sequences, about 16% occurring once. The sequenced sample was blood. Receptor source: a woman younger than 45 with Graves' ophthalmopathy. Each CDR3 is given with its conserved first and last residue. Not every row has a clone size; where given, it reads once, few, many or a size class.

abundance,j_gene,v_gene,CDR3aa
NA,TRBJ2-1,TRBV5-6,CASSVGLAGRGSYNEQFF
few,TRBJ2-5,TRBV5-1,CASSTGTGLETQYF
NA,TRBJ1-3,TRBV19,CASSWDSSGNTIYF
many,TRBJ2-1,TRBV28,CASSFRDRVRLAGEEQFF
few,TRBJ2-7,TRBV30,CAWSDVRNEQYF
NA,TRBJ2-3,TRBV7-9,CTSSLTGVVTDTQYF
many,TRBJ2-2,TRBV3-1,CASSRDPLAGSSGELFF
many,TRBJ2-6,TRBV6-2/TRBV6-3,CASSSSASGANVLTF
many,TRBJ1-1,TRBV6-2/TRBV6-3,CASSYFTLNTEAFF
NA,TRBJ1-2,TRBV6-2/TRBV6-3,CASRPDEGPHGYTF
many,TRBJ2-3,TRBV7-2,CASSHRDRDTDTQYF
few,TRBJ2-1,TRBV11-2,CASSGSWENEQFF
many,TRBJ1-5,TRBV10-3,CAISDSGTGVSNQPQHF
NA,TRBJ2-1,TRBV19,CASSAQASGRGNEQFF
NA,TRBJ2-5,TRBV9,CASSVGHREGEAQYF
many,TRBJ1-2,TRBV11-1,CASSPGRINYGYTF
NA,TRBJ1-5,TRBV28,CASSDGSQPQHF
many,TRBJ2-7,TRBV28,CASSLFSAPPIEQYF
few,TRBJ2-5,TRBV20-1,CSASRGAQYF
few,TRBJ1-3,TRBV7-8,CASSPQRIFSGNTIYF
NA,TRBJ1-1,TRBV6-1,CASLRTFGNTEAFF
NA,TRBJ2-6,TRBV7-9,CASSARQKLSGANVLTF